This TCR beta chain was recovered during a study of human T cells and chemical hapten exposure. Looking at the study overall: Upper-back patches of 0.01% DPC were read at 6 days. Per-sample TCR yield variation was attributed mainly to small pooled library volume differences. Study findings and constraints: The study found expanded TCRs formed significantly more large CDR3 similarity clusters than controls. Expanded TCR counts at PT1 went up together with patch test score, a positive correlation.

Time point specified: patch test 3, about 24 weeks after DPC sensitization. The treatment here: therapeutic diphenylcyclopropenone sensitization with weekly scalp DPC. TCRdb redid the calling of the RACE reads with MiXCR, one entry per CDR3 protein. This sample carries approximately 160,000 distinct CDR3 sequences, 25% to 35% of them seen once, and the ten largest clones take around 2.3%. Points on this clonotype: Its antigen is still unknown.

With 4 bases removed from V and 2 bases from J, the gap between germline ends came to 8 bases. Germline loops: CDR1 LGHNA, CDR2 YSLEER. The CDR3 totals 13 residues. The receptor was isolated from a woman under 30 with alopecia areata. Some clones in this sample may be carry-over from other donors' samples. Sample: whole blood, taken in connection with sensitization to the hapten diphenylcyclopropenone (DPC). The V call is TRBV4-3, the J call TRBJ1-1; D remains ambiguous. CDR3 DNA sequence: TGCGCCAGCAGCCGGAGACTAAACACTGAAGCTTTCTTT. Protein sequence: CASSRRLNTEAFF.